Listed below are T cell receptor beta chains from one sample, sequenced in a study of radiation and T cells in renal cell carcinoma. Data came from immunoSEQ multiplex PCR; TCRdb stores just in-frame clones and leaves some out. Of about 9,600 clones detected, roughly 65% appear once; the ten largest clones hold 15% to 20%. The starting material was tumor tissue, obtained from a patient whose treatment included radiotherapy and nephrectomy. The origin of the receptors is a woman in her forties or fifties with renal cell carcinoma. Each CDR3 is given with its conserved first and last residue. D genes are given only for firm matches. Some rows have no size entry. The others give once, few or many, or a class for an expanded clone.

cdr3_length j_call clone_size d_call v_call cdr3_nt cdr3_aa
13 TRBJ1-5 - - TRBV19 TGTGCCAGTAGTTCCCACACAAATCAGCCCCAGCATTTT CASSSHTNQPQHF
14 TRBJ1-4 - TRBD1 TRBV28 TGTGCCAGCGTTCGACAGGGACTAGGGGAAAAACTGTTTTTT CASVRQGLGEKLFF
17 TRBJ2-3 - - TRBV4-1 TGCGCCAGCAGCCAAGATAGGGCCCCTGGGGACACAGATACGCAGTATTTT CASSQDRAPGDTDTQYF
13 TRBJ2-5 - TRBD2 TRBV2 TGTGCCAGCAGTCGCGGGAGGGGGGAGACCCAGTACTTC CASSRGRGETQYF
16 TRBJ2-3 - TRBD2 TRBV9 TGTGCCAGCAGCGCCATGGTCGGGGGGGGAACAGATACGCAGTATTTT CASSAMVGGGTDTQYF
15 TRBJ2-1 - TRBD1 TRBV6-6 TGTGCCAGCAGCCCTCGGGGACAGGGGGCATATGAGCAGTTCTTC CASSPRGQGAYEQFF
19 TRBJ2-5 once TRBD2 TRBV4-2 TGTGCCAGCAGCCAAGATGGTCGTGGGGAGGGCGGAGGGTTAGAGACCCAGTACTTC CASSQDGRGEGGGLETQYF
13 TRBJ2-7 - - TRBV6-6 TGTGCCAGCAGTTACGCACAGGCCTACGAGCAGTACTTC CASSYAQAYEQYF
14 TRBJ2-2 - - TRBV2 TGTGCCAGCAGTGGGAACACATACACCGGGGAGCTGTTTTTT CASSGNTYTGELFF
15 TRBJ1-3 few - TRBV7-9 TGTGCCAGCAGCTTAGAGACAGCCTCTGGAAACACCATATATTTT CASSLETASGNTIYF
13 TRBJ2-3 - TRBD2 TRBV5-1 TGCGCCAGCAGCGGGGGGGTTTTGGATACGCAGTATTTT CASSGGVLDTQYF
14 TRBJ2-3 - TRBD1 TRBV6-4 TGTGCCAGCAGTGAGGGACAGGGGGCAGATACGCAGTATTTT CASSEGQGADTQYF
12 TRBJ2-7 - - TRBV14 TGTGCCAGCAGCCAAGGGCTCTACGAGCAGTACTTC CASSQGLYEQYF
13 TRBJ2-7 - - TRBV7-2 TGTGCCAGCAGTTTACCGTCTTCCGGCGAGCAGTACTTC CASSLPSSGEQYF
14 TRBJ2-2 few - TRBV4-1 TGCGCCAGCAGCCAAGAAGTAATTTCGGGGGAGCTGTTTTTT CASSQEVISGELFF
18 TRBJ2-1 - TRBD2 TRBV28 TGTGCCAGCAGTTTATGGACTAGCGGGAGGGATGGGGTAGATGAGCAGTTCTTC CASSLWTSGRDGVDEQFF
13 TRBJ2-1 few - TRBV7-2 TGTGCCAGCAGCTCGGGCGGGGGCTATGAGCAGTTCTTC CASSSGGGYEQFF
13 TRBJ1-1 large TRBD1 TRBV7-9 TGTGCCAGCAGCTCGGGACAGGGCACTGAAGCTTTCTTT CASSSGQGTEAFF
13 TRBJ1-1 - - TRBV19 TGTGCCAGTAGTATCTCGGTGAACACTGAAGCTTTCTTT CASSISVNTEAFF
10 TRBJ2-1 - - TRBV20-1 TGCAGTGCCCAAATGTTTGAGCAGTTCTTC CSAQMFEQFF
14 TRBJ2-6 - - TRBV28 TGTGCCAGCGTCATGAGCTCTGGGGCCAACGTCCTGACTTTC CASVMSSGANVLTF
15 TRBJ2-7 medium-sized - TRBV5-5 TGTGCCAGCAGCTTGGGGCCAGCGTCCAACTACGAGCAGTACTTC CASSLGPASNYEQYF
15 TRBJ2-5 few TRBD1 TRBV6-6 TGTGCCAGCAACATTAATTCAGGGGGCCGGGAGACCCAGTACTTC CASNINSGGRETQYF
15 TRBJ2-1 - - TRBV19 TGTGCCAGTAGTATTTACACAGACTCCTACAATGAGCAGTTCTTC CASSIYTDSYNEQFF
14 TRBJ2-5 - TRBD1 TRBV5-8 TGTGCCAGCAGCCGAGGGGGCTCACAAGAGACCCAGTACTTC CASSRGGSQETQYF
14 TRBJ2-2 few - TRBV7-9 TGTGCCAGCAGCTTGCGGCAGAACACCGGGGAGCTGTTTTTT CASSLRQNTGELFF
20 TRBJ2-1 - - TRBV19 TGTGCCAGTAGTATAGCCCCCGTGGCAGCGGAGAGCAGCTCCTACAATGAGCAGTTCTTC CASSIAPVAAESSSYNEQFF
15 TRBJ2-2 - TRBD2 TRBV6-6 TGTGCCAGCAGTCAAGCGGGGCAGTTGACCGGGGAGCTGTTTTTT CASSQAGQLTGELFF
17 TRBJ2-3 - TRBD2 TRBV9 TGTGCCAGCAGCGTAGGGATGAGGCCTAGCGGGAGTTCTACGCAGTATTTT CASSVGMRPSGSSTQYF
14 TRBJ2-3 - - TRBV28 TGTGCCGCGAGCCCACTACGGAGCACAGATACGCAGTATTTT CAASPLRSTDTQYF
13 TRBJ2-5 medium-sized - TRBV4-1 TGCGCCAGCAGCCAATTCCGCGGGGAGACCCAGTACTTC CASSQFRGETQYF
11 TRBJ2-1 - - TRBV5-1 TGCGCCAGCAGGACCTTCAATGAGCAGTTCTTC CASRTFNEQFF
15 TRBJ2-1 once - TRBV9 TGTGCCAGCAGCGTAGCTGGGGGAACCTACAATGAGCAGTTCTTC CASSVAGGTYNEQFF
15 TRBJ2-7 - TRBD1 TRBV4-3 TGCGCCAGCAGCCAAGTACAGGGGGCGAGCTACGAGCAGTACTTC CASSQVQGASYEQYF
14 TRBJ1-6 once TRBD1 TRBV18 TGTGCCAGCTCACCCGGGACAGGGCAATCACCCCTCCACTTT CASSPGTGQSPLHF
14 TRBJ1-1 - - TRBV5-6 TGTGCCAGCAGCTTTTACAGGAAGAACACTGAAGCTTTCTTT CASSFYRKNTEAFF
15 TRBJ2-5 - TRBD2 TRBV28 TGTGCCAGCAGTTCAAGCGGGAGTCAGCGGGGGACCCAGTACTTC CASSSSGSQRGTQYF
12 TRBJ2-7 hyperexpanded TRBD2 TRBV7-3 TGTGCCAGCGCCAGCGGGAGCTACGAGCAGTACTTC CASASGSYEQYF
15 TRBJ1-1 - - TRBV9 TGTGCCAGCAGCGCGGCGGGGGTCCTGAACACTGAAGCTTTCTTT CASSAAGVLNTEAFF
14 TRBJ2-7 - - TRBV6-1 TGTGCCAGCACCGGCCTAGAGGACAGCTCCGAGCAGTACTTC CASTGLEDSSEQYF
16 TRBJ2-1 - - TRBV7-3 TGTGCTAGCAGCTTAGCCGAGGGGAGCTCCTACAATGAGCAGTTCTTC CASSLAEGSSYNEQFF
15 TRBJ2-7 - TRBD2 TRBV7-2 TGTGCCAGCAGCTTAGCAGCGGGAGTCGGGTACGAGCAGTACTTC CASSLAAGVGYEQYF
14 TRBJ1-1 - TRBD1 TRBV2 TGTGCCAGCAGTTCCCGGGACAGGGCTCTTCAAGCTTTCTTT CASSSRDRALQAFF
14 TRBJ2-1 - - TRBV7-2 TGTGCCAGCAGCTTACTTCTAGGAGATAATGAGCAGTTCTTC CASSLLLGDNEQFF
14 TRBJ2-3 medium-sized - TRBV11-2 TGTGCCAGCAGGGATAGGGGCAACACAGATACGCAGTATTTT CASRDRGNTDTQYF
13 TRBJ1-2 - TRBD1 TRBV5-4 TGTGCCAGCAGCAAGGGACAGGGGGCAGGCTACACCTTC CASSKGQGAGYTF
14 TRBJ1-4 - TRBD1 TRBV5-4 TGTGCCAGCAGCGGGGACAGGGCCCGCGAAAAACTGTTTTTT CASSGDRAREKLFF
16 TRBJ2-7 - TRBD1 TRBV11-2 TGTGCCAGCAGCCGTAAATTCCCGACAGGGCAAGACGAGCAGTACTTC CASSRKFPTGQDEQYF
14 TRBJ1-5 few - TRBV19 TGTGCCAGTCTCGGACAGTCCTACAATCAGCCCCAGCATTTT CASLGQSYNQPQHF
14 TRBJ2-7 - - TRBV4-2 TGTGCCAGCAGCCAAGTTTCTAGCAACTACGAGCAGTACTTC CASSQVSSNYEQYF
13 TRBJ2-5 - - TRBV10-3 TGTGCCGCAAAGGACGGGGAGTTGGAGACCCAGTACTTC CAAKDGELETQYF
13 TRBJ1-4 - TRBD1 TRBV2 TGTGCCAGCAGGATGGACAGGGAAGAAAAACTGTTTTTT CASRMDREEKLFF